This record concerns one T cell receptor (beta chain) sequence. What antigen it recognizes has not been identified. This entry belongs to a study of cytomegalovirus exposure and HLA in healthy donors (dated by TCRdb to 2015 to 2018). At the level of the whole study: According to an earlier analysis of several hundred of the donors, roughly 180 million T cells yielded roughly 100 million unique TCR beta sequences and about 300 Gb of sequence data. Every repertoire in the discovery cohort had been generated on one and the same sequencing platform. To study patterns of TCR occurrence, a later analysis re-analyzed previously published TCR beta repertoires from 666 donors and added high-resolution HLA genotyping. Rather than using new phenotypic data, the later analysis identified candidate immune exposures from TCR beta sequences and from how often those sequences occurred across donors. Among the roughly 400 genotyped donors, more than 70% belonged to the genetic ancestry cluster associated with self-reported Caucasian donors. An early release covering roughly 640 HLA-typed donors comprised about 320 gigabases of sequencing data and tens of millions of unique TCR sequences. Among 398 genotyped donors of the cohort, an average of approximately 200,000 unique TCR beta nucleotide sequences was sequenced per donor, of which roughly 17% were non-productive. Donor age, sex, ethnicity and CMV serostatus were compiled alongside the repertoire data. Genome-wide SNP genotypes for about three fifths of the roughly 670 donors were used in a later genetic analysis, which treated that subset as a discovery cohort. To predict cytomegalovirus infection status, the study brought together high-throughput TCR immunosequencing, statistical association of individual TCRs with disease status, and machine learning. The study used immunosequencing to profile the T cell repertoires of some 600 subjects and linked those repertoires to cytomegalovirus serostatus. Besides the first cohort of roughly 640 subjects, a separate validation cohort made up of 120 different subjects was used. The number of typed donors differed by locus: about 629-640 for A, B, C, DRB1 and DQB1; approximately 520 for DQA1; over 600 for DPA1; and some 430 for DPB1. The study aimed to test whether cataloging public T cell receptors could reveal signatures of past pathogen exposure. To decide whether each TCR beta V gene segment behaved as functional or pseudogenic, an earlier analysis of over 500 of the donors relied on high-throughput TCR beta sequencing. HLA typing covered class I and class II loci at four-digit resolution. A handful of DR-DQ haplotypes were handled as single units for association and clustering because linkage in the cohort was strong. Beyond this particular receptor, the publication reports: A cluster of highly shared sequence variants was judged likely to represent a technical artifact of the sequencing pipeline. According to a later genetic analysis, donors in an Asian-associated ancestry cluster had fewer N-insertions in productive TCRs than the approximately 700-donor mean. Because counts were too low, some 17 rarely observed V segments, including chromosome 9 orphons, were excluded from the earlier analysis of a few hundred of the donors. According to the authors, the approach could potentially be generalized to other disease states and immunological phenotypes. A later analysis found that HLA-associated TCR beta chains were more clonally expanded and had lower generation probabilities than equally common non-associated chains. While some public TCRs were present in many individuals, most TCR sequences turned up only very rarely across donors. Immune exposure information for the cohort was limited to CMV serostatus. This cohort had only TCR beta chains sequenced, and the lack of alpha or paired-chain data limited which features could be detected. When HLA alleles, especially DR and DQ, strongly co-occurred, TCR associations were difficult to assign to individual alleles. Correlated functional status among segregating V segments might reflect linkage disequilibrium, but an unknown experimental factor could not be ruled out. Three of the identified cytomegalovirus-associated TCR beta chains were confirmed in vitro to be specific for cytomegalovirus antigens. The study gave a list of about 150 TCR beta chains associated with cytomegalovirus. Sequencing depth was assumed to be roughly uniform across donors in the presence/absence analyses, though that assumption may not hold. Specific HLA alleles were associated with roughly 17,000 TCR beta sequences at a false discovery rate of 0.05 in a later analysis. Cytomegalovirus status was reported to be diagnosed by the classifier with high specificity and sensitivity in both the original and validation cohorts. In a later analysis, the rate of TCR association differed among HLA loci, with DRB1 alleles having the most associated TCRs and HLA-C alleles having the fewest. V-gene and J-gene trimming of TCR beta chains was associated with a missense DCLRE1C variant in a later genetic analysis, and the association was replicated in an independent cohort. Some IMGT-functional V segments, including TRBV6-2 and TRBV6-3, could not be told apart with the 87-base-pair reads, so those segments were excluded. In a later analysis, most CMV-associated TCR beta chains were found to appear HLA-restricted, with HLA associations seemingly driven largely by CMV exposure. A further reported finding was that TCR beta sequences accurately predicted the HLA-A and HLA-B alleles for most subjects in the first cohort. An earlier analysis of approximately 500 of the donors showed that most TCR beta V segments appeared in productive rearrangements either about 87% or about 30% of the time, which broadly matched IMGT annotations. Because HLA typing was missing for some donors at each locus, association tests included only the typed subset. A later analysis reported that several top co-occurrence clusters appeared linked to parvovirus B19, influenza, CMV and Epstein-Barr virus.

In total, over 600 healthy bone marrow donors made up the cohort. Cohort members were all nominally healthy when sampled, although unrecorded immune exposures were likely present. The donor was CMV seropositive and belonged to the group of 250 to 300 seropositive cohort members. Each donor provided a peripheral blood sample, and peripheral blood mononuclear cells were used for TCR beta sequencing. Genomic DNA was extracted from the blood cell samples with the Qiagen DNeasy Blood Extraction Kit. From the cysteine up to the phenylalanine, the CDR3 has a length of 15 residues. Kept here is only the CDR3 DNA, which spans 45 bases and is read in frame from base 1. V is clipped by 6 bases and J by 0 bases, and the sequence between their germline boundaries is 13 bases long. The germline V gene yields SGHDT for CDR1 and YYEEEE for CDR2. The method behind the library was the immunoSEQ multiplex PCR assay. For the multiplex PCR, a mixture combining 60 forward primers for TCR Vbeta segments and 13 reverse primers for TCR Jbeta segments was used. A multiplex PCR assay on genomic DNA amplified the CDR3 region of rearranged TCR beta genes. Amplified TCR beta libraries were sequenced as 87-base-pair reads on the Illumina HiSeq System. As for the authors' bioinformatics: A later analysis tallied roughly 80 million unique TCR beta chains across the 700 or so repertoires, and around 12 million of those chains were shared by two or more donors. A nearest-neighbor algorithm error-corrected the raw reads and collapsed the reads into unique sequences, merging closely related sequences to remove PCR and sequencing errors. Alignment of CDR3 sequences to IMGT reference sequences was used to assign V, D and J gene segments. Each retained sequence needed at least a six-nucleotide match to both a V gene segment and a J gene segment. A rearrangement was called productive if the CDR3 had no stop codons and remained in frame with V and J, and every other rearrangement was called non-productive. Following IMGT convention, CDR3 was defined as the stretch from the second conserved V-encoded cysteine up to the conserved J-encoded phenylalanine. Sequences without an unambiguous match to a single V gene segment were excluded from the earlier analysis of about 600 of the donors. An earlier analysis of a few hundred of the donors classified V segments as functional when productive rearrangements were above 56.7% and as segregating when the standard deviation between donors was above 5%. To diagnose cytomegalovirus status from the catalog of TCR beta chain sequences, a statistical classification framework was built. In a later analysis, TCR nucleotide sequences were compared against IMGT/GENE-DB human TR gene sequences so that V and J genes could be assigned. The TCRdist pipeline was used in a later analysis to assign CDR3 sequences and most-parsimonious VDJ recombination scenarios. In a later analysis, every TCR beta chain was defined by the combination of its CDR3 amino acid sequence and its V-gene family, and reads without a unique V-gene family were dropped. A later analysis removed several hundred highly shared, low-generation-probability nucleotide sequences to deal with suspected cross-contamination and a sequencing artifact. For each public chain, a later analysis derived a clonal expansion index from normalized ranks of inferred template counts within each repertoire. Generation probabilities in a later analysis came from a VDJ recombination model fitted to out-of-frame rearrangements, and those results were checked against IGoR. Hypergeometric tests were used in a later analysis to score TCR-TCR, TCR-HLA and TCR-CMV co-occurrence, with a repertoire-size bias correction applied to the TCR pairs. False discovery rates were estimated in a later analysis by permuting HLA or CMV assignments 20 times. In a later analysis, co-occurring TCRs were grouped using DBSCAN, and TCRdist sequence similarity was added for clustering within HLA-allele-positive subsets. Co-occurrence clustering excluded repertoires with fewer than 30,000 or more than 120,000 public chains, plus five with anomalous nucleotide sharing. In TCRdb, the immuneACCESS table is reduced to in-frame sequences with V and J assigned. These tables do not hold every clone; where another copy was compared, an unresolved V gene accounts for under half, and the others remain unexplained. D and trimming were read from the DNA, whereas the V and J calls and clone size are those reported in that table. The sample table on file contains tens of thousands of clones. Of the sample, 15% falls within the top ten clones.

The sequenced sample consisted of PBMCs. The rearranged chain carries TRBV5-6 and TRBJ2-1; the D gene identity is not certain. The receptor's source is a man in his forties or fifties in good health and CMV-seropositive. The DNA is TGTGCCAGCATGGGCTGGCCGAGCTCCTACAATGAGCAGTTCTTC. It is translated as CASMGWPSSYNEQFF.